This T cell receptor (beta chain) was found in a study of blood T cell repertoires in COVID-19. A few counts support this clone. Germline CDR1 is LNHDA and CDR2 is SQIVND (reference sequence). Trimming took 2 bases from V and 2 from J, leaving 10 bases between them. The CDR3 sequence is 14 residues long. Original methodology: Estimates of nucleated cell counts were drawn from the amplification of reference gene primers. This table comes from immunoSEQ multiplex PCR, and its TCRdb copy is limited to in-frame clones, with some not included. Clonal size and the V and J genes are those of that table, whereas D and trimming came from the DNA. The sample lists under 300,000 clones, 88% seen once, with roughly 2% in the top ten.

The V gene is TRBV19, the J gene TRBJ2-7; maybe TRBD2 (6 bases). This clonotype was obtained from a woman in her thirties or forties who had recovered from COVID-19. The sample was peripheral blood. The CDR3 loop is CASSILRGPYEQYF. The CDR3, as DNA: TGTGCCAGTAGTATACTGCGGGGCCCCTACGAGCAGTACTTC.